The 14 T cell receptor beta chains listed next were all sequenced from one sample in a study of cytomegalovirus exposure and HLA in healthy donors. The PCR contained 60 Vbeta and 13 Jbeta primers. TCRdb's copy holds only in-frame clones and misses some; the assay was immunoSEQ multiplex PCR. The sample has 180,000 or so clones; around 80% are singletons. Sequencing was performed on PBMCs. All receptors derive from a woman aged 25 to 39 in good health and CMV-seronegative.

The chain uses TRBV5-4 and TRBJ1-1, with TRBD1 as a possible D gene (5 bases). The V end lost 2 bases, the J end lost 0 bases, and 23 bases lay between the germline ends. The CDR3 has 19 residues. Germline V CDR1 and CDR2: SGHNT, YYREEE (reference sequence). CDR3 coding DNA: TGTGCCAGCAGCTTACATATGGGGCGGCACGCACACATGAACACTGAAGCTTTCTTT. This sequence encodes CASSLHMGRHAHMNTEAFF.

This clone was detected a few times. The chain recombines TRBV18 with TRBJ2-7, with TRBD1 identical over 7 bases. CDR1 KGHSH and CDR2 LQKENI come from the germline V gene. The CDR3 runs to 21 residues. Trimming removed 3 bases from V and 0 bases from J; junction bases left unmatched: 23. Written as DNA, the CDR3 is TGTGCCAGCTCACCTTTACCCCATGCAGGGGGTACCACCATAAGCTCCTACGAGCAGTACTTC. Translated: CASSPLPHAGGTTISSYEQYF. Complete variable domain (other parts from reference TRBV18 and TRBJ2-7): NAGVMQNPRHLVRRRGQEARLRCSPMKGHSHVYWYRQLPEEGLKFMVYLQKENIIDESGMPKERFSAEFPKEGPSILRIQQVVRGDSAAYFCASSPLPHAGGTTISSYEQYFGPGTRLTVT.

This chain joins TRBV30 and TRBJ1-1; 7 nucleotides align to TRBD1. Germline CDR1 GTSNPN, CDR2 SVGIG (reference sequence). CDR3 length: 16 residues. With V trimmed by 0 bases and J by 0 bases, 7 bases remained unmatched. For the CDR3, the DNA is TGTGCCTGGAGTGTAGGGTGGACAGGTCTGAACACTGAAGCTTTCTTT. Translating gives CAWSVGWTGLNTEAFF.

This chain uses TRBV25-1 with TRBJ1-6; 7 nucleotides line up with TRBD1. J lost 8 bases, V lost 7 bases, and 11 bases had no gene match. The germline gives CDR1 MGHDK, CDR2 SYGVNS. The CDR3 sequence is 15 residues long. CDR3 sequence (DNA): TGTGCCAGCACCCCAGGGGGGCAGCTAGATTCACCCCTCCACTTT. Its translation is CASTPGGQLDSPLHF.

The rearrangement links TRBV15 to TRBJ2-1; D uncertain. The CDR3 spans 17 residues. Germline CDR1 reads LNHNV; CDR2 reads YYDKDF (reference sequence). Between the trimmed V and J ends, which lost 0 bases and 7 bases, there was a span of 19 bases. The CDR3 region is CATSREQKRIFWNEQFF. Written as DNA, the CDR3 is TGTGCCACCAGCAGAGAGCAAAAGCGCATATTTTGGAATGAGCAGTTCTTC. Together with reference TRBV15 and TRBJ2-1, the CDR3 gives the full variable domain: DAMVIQNPRYQVTQFGKPVTLSCSQTLNHNVMYWYQQKSSQAPKLLFHYYDKDFNNEADTPDNFQSRRPNTSFCFLDIRSPGLGDTAMYLCATSREQKRIFWNEQFFGPGTRLTVL.

The chain links TRBV5-1 to TRBJ1-2, with 10 positions matching TRBD1. CDR3 length equals 17 residues. CDR1 is SGHRS and CDR2 is YFSETQ in the germline V gene. J lost 4 bases, V lost 4 bases, and 13 bases had no gene match. This chain's CDR3 is CASSMEAGTGVPYGYTF. As DNA, the CDR3 is TGCGCCAGCAGCATGGAGGCCGGGACAGGGGTCCCCTATGGCTACACCTTC.

The chain is built from TRBV2 and TRBJ1-1; possible D gene TRBD1, 6 bases. Germline values: CDR1 SNHLY, CDR2 FYNNEI. This CDR3 is built from 14 residues. The V end was cut by 4 bases, the J end by 0 bases, with 9 bases between. CDR3 region: CASSAQGLNTEAFF. Here the CDR3 DNA reads TGTGCCAGCAGTGCCCAGGGGCTGAACACTGAAGCTTTCTTT.

This clone was picked up a small number of times. This CDR3 reads CASSIIPGFTDTQYF. CDR3 in DNA: TGTGCCAGTAGTATAATCCCAGGGTTCACAGATACGCAGTATTTT. V gene TRBV19 combines with J gene TRBJ2-3; D might be TRBD1 (5 bases). The CDR3 length is 15 residues. Trimming took 2 bases from V and 2 from J, leaving 11 bases between them. Germline V gives CDR1 LNHDA, CDR2 SQIVND (reference sequence).

The chain joins TRBV9 to TRBJ1-2; D remains ambiguous. CDR1 is SGDLS, CDR2 YYNGEE, per germline. CDR3 size: 12 residues. V was clipped by 2 bases and J by 8 bases, with 10 bases between them. The CDR3 protein is CASSVGRSGYTF. CDR3 nucleotide sequence: TGTGCCAGCAGCGTGGGGAGGTCCGGCTACACCTTC.

This rearrangement joins TRBV10-2 to TRBJ1-6; a weak D match, TRBD1 (6 bases). Germline CDR1 WSHSY, CDR2 SAAADI. The CDR3 has 14 residues. V lost 6 bases to trimming and J lost 8 bases, with 14 bases between them. The CDR3 bases are TGCGCCAGCAGGAGACAGGTTGAGGATTCACCCCTCCACTTT. Amino acids: CASRRQVEDSPLHF.

The CDR3 DNA follows: TGCGCCAGCAGCGAGGGACTAGCGGGCATAGGAGAGACCCAGTACTTC. This sequence encodes CASSEGLAGIGETQYF. The chain has TRBV5-1 and TRBJ2-5, with TRBD2 identical over 12 bases. Germline V gene lookup returns CDR1 SGHRS and CDR2 YFSETQ. This CDR3 is built from 16 residues. V gave up 4 bases and J gave up 4 bases; unmatched junction bases: 8.

This chain connects TRBV7-8 to TRBJ1-1; 9 bases line up with TRBD1. Trimming cost V 4 bases and J 4 bases; bases outside gene matches: 4. Germline CDR1 reads SGHVS; CDR2 reads FQNEAQ. The CDR3 is made up of 14 amino acids. CDR3 nucleotides: TGTGCCAGCAGCTCCCAGACAGGGGGCACTGAAGCTTTCTTT. It encodes CASSSQTGGTEAFF.

The chain uses TRBV30 and TRBJ1-5; 7 nucleotides agree with TRBD1. J lost 4 bases, V lost 2 bases, and 11 bases had no gene match. The CDR3 is 16 amino acids. Germline values: CDR1 GTSNPN, CDR2 SVGIG (reference sequence). The CDR3 coding sequence is TGTGCCTGGAGTTTCGGGAGGGGGCAGGGAAATCAGCCCCAGCATTTT. Protein sequence: CAWSFGRGQGNQPQHF.

The V gene is TRBV19, the J gene TRBJ1-5; no reliable D call. The CDR3 spans 12 residues. From germline, CDR1 is LNHDA and CDR2 SQIVND (reference sequence). Trimming pared 6 bases from V and 1 base from J, leaving 4 bases between. The CDR3 protein is CASSRSNQPQHF. The DNA of the CDR3 is TGTGCCAGTAGCAGGAGCAATCAGCCCCAGCATTTT.